These 17 T cell receptor beta chains originate from one sample sequenced in a study of control samples from healthy donors and cancer patients. Measured with immunoSEQ multiplex PCR; TCRdb has only the in-frame clones, and not every one. The sample carries approximately 53,000 clones, 75% to 95% recorded once. The sample comprised PBMCs. These receptors all come from a man aged 25-45 years with colorectal cancer.

The rearrangement links TRBV19 to TRBJ2-2; weak D call: TRBD1 (5 bases). CDR3 length equals 15 residues. Germline CDR1 and CDR2: LNHDA and SQIVND (reference sequence). Trimming shortened V by 6 bases and J by 6 bases, and 17 bases separated the two germline ends. CDR3 bases: TGTGCCAGTAGGATGGGTGTCAGGGATGCCGGGGAGCTGTTTTTT. It is translated as CASRMGVRDAGELFF.

V usage is TRBV13 and J usage is TRBJ2-3; 14 nucleotides agree with TRBD2. This CDR3 spans 17 amino acids. Germline CDR1 and CDR2: PRHDT and FYEKMQ (reference sequence). V lost 3 bases and J lost 2; bases outside the gene matches: 4. CDR3 residues: CASSFRTSGGFTDTQYF. The DNA of the CDR3 is TGTGCCAGCAGCTTCCGGACTAGCGGGGGGTTCACAGATACGCAGTATTTT.

This chain links TRBV9 with TRBJ1-2, with 12 bases aligning to TRBD1. This CDR3 is 15 amino acids long. CDR1 and CDR2 (germline): SGDLS, YYNGEE. V lost 3 bases and J lost 8; bases outside the gene matches: 8. For the CDR3, the DNA is TGTGCCAGCAGCGGGGGACAGGGGGCGCTGGGGGGCTACACCTTC. It translates to CASSGGQGALGGYTF.

J is TRBJ1-5 and V is TRBV5-6; D is perhaps TRBD1 (6 bases). The CDR3 loop spans 15 amino acids. Between the trimmed V and J ends, which lost 1 base and 6 bases, there was a span of 14 bases. The V gene's germline CDR1 is SGHDT and CDR2 YYEEEE. The CDR3 sequence is CASSLWGLEFQPQHF. The CDR3 coding sequence is TGTGCCAGCAGCTTGTGGGGGCTAGAGTTTCAGCCCCAGCATTTT.

The gene calls are TRBV24-1 and TRBJ2-7, with TRBD2 as a possible D gene (6 bases). The V and J ends lost 3 bases and 2 bases respectively, with 10 bases between them. Germline CDR1 reads KGHDR; CDR2 reads SFDVKD. This CDR3 contains 14 residues. CDR3 residues: CATSDTGTPYEQYF. Here the CDR3 DNA reads TGTGCCACCAGTGATACCGGGACTCCCTACGAGCAGTACTTC.

V and J are TRBV30 and TRBJ1-6, with 9 bases fitting TRBD1. Germline loops: CDR1 GTSNPN, CDR2 SVGIG (reference sequence). Germline trimming cut 0 bases from V and 8 bases from J; bases unmatched to any gene: 2. The CDR3 extends over 14 amino acids. Here the CDR3 DNA reads TGTGCCTGGAGTGTTGGGGACAGGGATTCACCCCTCCACTTT. Amino acid sequence: CAWSVGDRDSPLHF.

The chain links TRBV9 to TRBJ1-1; 9 nucleotides agree with TRBD1. Trimming at V came to 4 bases and at J to 7 bases, leaving 17 bases not matched to a gene. The germline V gene encodes CDR1 SGDLS and CDR2 YYNGEE. The CDR3 is 17 residues long. CDR3 in DNA: TGTGCCAGCAGCAGGCAGACCGGGACAGGGACTGGAGGTGAAGCTTTCTTT. Translation: CASSRQTGTGTGGEAFF.

The chain uses TRBV7-2 and TRBJ1-2; perhaps TRBD1 as D (5 bases). The CDR3 totals 14 residues. The V end lost 0 bases, the J end lost 4 bases, and 9 bases lay between the germline ends. Per germline, CDR1 SGHTA and CDR2 FQGNSA. CDR3 region: CASSLAGDGYGYTF. The CDR3 DNA sequence: TGTGCCAGCAGCTTAGCAGGGGACGGCTATGGCTACACCTTC.

This clone was seen a handful of times. The rearrangement links TRBV2 to TRBJ2-5, with D perhaps matching TRBD2 (7 bases). This CDR3 has 13 amino acids. Trimming left V 8 bases short and J 4 bases short, with 14 bases between. Germline CDR1 and CDR2: SNHLY and FYNNEI. CDR3 nucleotide sequence: TGTGCCAGCCGCTTTAGGGGGGGAGAGACCCAGTACTTC. Translated: CASRFRGGETQYF.

The J gene is TRBJ2-1, the V gene TRBV6-5; a weak D match, TRBD2 (6 bases). Germline CDR1 MNHEY, CDR2 SVGAGI. Trimming shortened V by 5 bases and J by 1 base, and 12 bases separated the two germline ends. This CDR3 is built from 15 residues. Written as DNA, the CDR3 is TGTGCCAGCAGTCGGGACTTCTCTTCCTACAATGAGCAGTTCTTC. This translates into CASSRDFSSYNEQFF.

This rearrangement joins TRBV12-3 or TRBV12-4 to TRBJ1-1; D is unclear. This CDR3 region has 12 residues. Trimming cost V 3 bases and J 1 base, with 3 bases left between them. The CDR3 nucleotides read TGTGCCAGCAGTTTTGAGAACACTGAAGCTTTCTTT. The encoded protein is CASSFENTEAFF.

The chain recombines TRBV11-2 with TRBJ1-2; D is ambiguous. In germline, CDR1 is SGHAT, CDR2 FQNNGV. The germline V and J ends were trimmed by 3 bases and 8 bases, with 10 bases remaining between them. This CDR3 comprises 12 residues. The DNA for the CDR3 is TGTGCCAGCAGCTTTGGGGAGGAGGGCTACACCTTC. Translation: CASSFGEEGYTF.

The chain employs TRBV27 and TRBJ2-6; D remains ambiguous. V lost 8 bases, J lost 3 bases, and 8 bases lay in between. This CDR3 is built from 13 residues. Per the germline V gene, CDR1 is MNHEY and CDR2 is SMNVEV (reference sequence). In DNA, the CDR3 is TGTGCCAGCGGTCTCATTGGGGCCAACGTCCTGACTTTC. It translates to CASGLIGANVLTF.

V is TRBV23-1 and J is TRBJ1-2; D remains ambiguous. TRBV23-1 is an ORF, and what it does is uncertain. Trimming pared 2 bases from V and 3 bases from J, leaving 7 bases between. The CDR3 is 13 residues long. CDR3 sequence: CASSQAGHYGYTF. The CDR3 DNA reads TGCGCCAGCAGTCAAGCAGGTCACTATGGCTACACCTTC.

The chain has TRBV4-1 and TRBJ1-4; unclear D gene. Trimming shortened V by 0 bases and J by 0 bases, and 5 bases separated the two germline ends. Germline V gives CDR1 MGHRA, CDR2 YSYEKL. This CDR3 is 15 amino acids long. In nucleotides, the CDR3 is TGCGCCAGCAGCCAAGAGACCGCAACTAATGAAAAACTGTTTTTT. It is translated as CASSQETATNEKLFF.

The genes are TRBV29-1 and TRBJ1-1, with unresolved D. Trimming stripped 4 bases from V and 0 bases from J, with 12 bases between. Germline CDR1 and CDR2: SQVTM and ANQGSEA. The CDR3 spans 14 residues. CDR3: CSVVSDWLNTEAFF. CDR3 coding DNA: TGCAGCGTTGTATCCGATTGGCTGAACACTGAAGCTTTCTTT.

This rearrangement joins TRBV4-1 to TRBJ1-2; the D is unclear. CDR1 and CDR2 from the germline V gene are MGHRA and YSYEKL. The CDR3 has 15 amino acids. Trimming pared 4 bases from V and 4 bases from J, leaving 16 bases between. The chain's CDR3 is CASSPRHGNLYGYTF. The CDR3 coding sequence is TGCGCCAGCAGCCCCAGACACGGAAACCTCTATGGCTACACCTTC.